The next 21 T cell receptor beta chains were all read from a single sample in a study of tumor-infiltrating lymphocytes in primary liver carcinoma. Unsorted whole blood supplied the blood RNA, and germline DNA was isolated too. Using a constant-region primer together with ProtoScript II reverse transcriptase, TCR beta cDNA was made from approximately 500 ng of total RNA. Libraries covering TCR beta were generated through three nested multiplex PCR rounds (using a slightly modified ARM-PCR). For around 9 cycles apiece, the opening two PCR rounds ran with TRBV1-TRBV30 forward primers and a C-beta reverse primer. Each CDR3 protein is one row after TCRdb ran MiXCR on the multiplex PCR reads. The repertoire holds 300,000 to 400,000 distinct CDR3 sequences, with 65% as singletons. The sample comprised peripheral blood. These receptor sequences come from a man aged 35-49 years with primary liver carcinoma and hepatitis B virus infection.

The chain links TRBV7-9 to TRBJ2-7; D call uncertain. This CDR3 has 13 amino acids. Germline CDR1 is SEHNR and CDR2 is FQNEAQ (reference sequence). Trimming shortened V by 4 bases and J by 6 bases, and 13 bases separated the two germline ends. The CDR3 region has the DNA TGTGCCAGCAGCTCCGGCCTCGTTGGCGAGCAGTACTTC. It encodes CASSSGLVGEQYF.

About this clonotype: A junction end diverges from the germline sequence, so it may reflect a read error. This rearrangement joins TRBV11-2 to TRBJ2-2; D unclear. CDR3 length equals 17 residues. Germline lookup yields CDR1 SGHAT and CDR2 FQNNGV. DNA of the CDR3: TGTGCCATCAGCTTAGTTTTCGGGTCTGGTGCCAGCGGGGAGCTGTTTTTT. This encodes CAISLVFGSGASGELFF.

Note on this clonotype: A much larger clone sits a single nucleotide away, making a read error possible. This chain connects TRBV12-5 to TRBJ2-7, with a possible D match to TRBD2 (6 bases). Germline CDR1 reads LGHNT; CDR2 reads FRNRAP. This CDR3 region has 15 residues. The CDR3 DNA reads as TGTGCTAGTGCCATCGGAAGCGGGCCCACCTACGGGCAGTACTTC. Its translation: CASAIGSGPTYGQYF.

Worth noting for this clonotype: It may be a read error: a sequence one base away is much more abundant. CDR3 amino acids: CAMSESRGDAPLHF. The CDR3 DNA is TGTGCCATGAGTGAGTCTAGGGGGGACGCACCCCTCCACTTT. V and J are TRBV10-3 and TRBJ1-6, with D perhaps TRBD1 (6 bases). The CDR3 has 14 amino acids. In germline, CDR1 is ENHRY, CDR2 SYGVKD.

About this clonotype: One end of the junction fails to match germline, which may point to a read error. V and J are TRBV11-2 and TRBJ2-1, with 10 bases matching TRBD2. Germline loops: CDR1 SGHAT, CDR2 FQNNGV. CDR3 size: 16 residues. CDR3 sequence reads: CAGSIRTSGMGNKQFF. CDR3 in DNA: TGTGCCGGCAGCATACGTACTAGCGGGATGGGCAATAAGCAGTTCTTT.

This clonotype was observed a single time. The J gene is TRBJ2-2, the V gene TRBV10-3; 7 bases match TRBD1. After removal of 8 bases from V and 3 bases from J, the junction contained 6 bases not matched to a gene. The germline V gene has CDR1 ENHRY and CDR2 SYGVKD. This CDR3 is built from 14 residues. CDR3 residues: CAIDGTDDTGELFF. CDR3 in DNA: TGTGCCATCGATGGGACAGATGACACCGGGGAGCTGTTTTTT.

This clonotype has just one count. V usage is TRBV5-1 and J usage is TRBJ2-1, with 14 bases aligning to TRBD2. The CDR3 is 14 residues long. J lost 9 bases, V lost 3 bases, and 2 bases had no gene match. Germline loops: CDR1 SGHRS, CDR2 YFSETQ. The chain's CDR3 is CASSSGLAGGEQFF. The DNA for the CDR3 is TGCGCCAGCAGCTCCGGACTAGCGGGAGGTGAGCAGTTCTTC.

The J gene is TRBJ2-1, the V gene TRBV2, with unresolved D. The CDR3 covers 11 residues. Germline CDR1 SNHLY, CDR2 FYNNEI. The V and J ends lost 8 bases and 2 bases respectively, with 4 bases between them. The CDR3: CASFTYNEQFF. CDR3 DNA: TGTGCCAGCTTTACCTACAATGAGCAGTTCTTC.

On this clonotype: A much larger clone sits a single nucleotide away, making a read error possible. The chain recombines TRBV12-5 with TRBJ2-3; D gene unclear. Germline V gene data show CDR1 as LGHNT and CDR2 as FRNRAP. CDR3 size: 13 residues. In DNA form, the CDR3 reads TGTGCTAGTGGTTTTAGTAACACAGATACGCTGTATTTT. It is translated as CASGFSNTDTLYF.

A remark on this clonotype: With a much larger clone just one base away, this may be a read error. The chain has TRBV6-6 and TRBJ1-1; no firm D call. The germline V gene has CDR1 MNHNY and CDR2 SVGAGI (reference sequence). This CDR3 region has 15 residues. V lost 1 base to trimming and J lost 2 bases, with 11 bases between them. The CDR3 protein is CASSYLSPFNTEAFF. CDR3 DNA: TGTGCCAGCAGTTACTTATCGCCGTTCAACACTGAAGCTTTCTTT.

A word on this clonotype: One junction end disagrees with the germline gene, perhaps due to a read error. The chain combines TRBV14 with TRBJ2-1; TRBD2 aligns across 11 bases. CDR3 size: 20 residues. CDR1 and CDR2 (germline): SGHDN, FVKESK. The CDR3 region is CASSHNPGTSGGKNYNDQFF. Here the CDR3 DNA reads TGTGCCAGCAGCCATAACCCGGGGACTAGCGGAGGTAAAAACTACAATGACCAGTTCTTC.

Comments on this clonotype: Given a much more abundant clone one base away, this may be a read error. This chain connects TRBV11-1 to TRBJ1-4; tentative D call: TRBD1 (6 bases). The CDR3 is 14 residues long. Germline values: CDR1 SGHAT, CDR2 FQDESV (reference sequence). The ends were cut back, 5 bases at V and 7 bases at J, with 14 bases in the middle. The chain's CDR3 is CASSPGGPREKLFF. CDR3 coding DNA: TGTGCCAGCAGCCCCGGGGGCCCCCGTGAAAAACTGTTTTTT.

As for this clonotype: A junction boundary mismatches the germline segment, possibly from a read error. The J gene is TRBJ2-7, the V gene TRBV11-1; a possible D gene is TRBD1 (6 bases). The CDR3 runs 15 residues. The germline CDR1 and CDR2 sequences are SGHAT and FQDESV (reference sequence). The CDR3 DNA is TGCGCCAGCAACTTAGAGCAAAACAGGGTCGGCGAGCAGTACTTC. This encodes CASNLEQNRVGEQYF. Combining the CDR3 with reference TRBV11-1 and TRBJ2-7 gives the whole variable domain EAEVAQSPRYKITEKSQAVAFWCDPISGHATLYWYRQILGQGPELLVQFQDESVVDDSQLPKDRFSAERLKGVDSTLKIQPAELGDSAMYLCASNLEQNRVGEQYFGPGTRLTVT.

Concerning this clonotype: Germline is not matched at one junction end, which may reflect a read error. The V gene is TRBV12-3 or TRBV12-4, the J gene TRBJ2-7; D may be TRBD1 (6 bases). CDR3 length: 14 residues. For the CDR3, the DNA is TGTGCCAGTCGTCCCCAGGGGATGACCTACGGGCAGTACTTC. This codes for CASRPQGMTYGQYF.

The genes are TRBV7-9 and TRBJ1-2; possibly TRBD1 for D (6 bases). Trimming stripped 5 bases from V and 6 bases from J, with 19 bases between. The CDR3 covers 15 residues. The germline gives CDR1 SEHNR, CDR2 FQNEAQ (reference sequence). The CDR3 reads CASSRAGTDRNGYTF. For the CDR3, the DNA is TGTGCCAGCAGCCGAGCGGGTACCGACAGGAATGGCTACACCTTC.

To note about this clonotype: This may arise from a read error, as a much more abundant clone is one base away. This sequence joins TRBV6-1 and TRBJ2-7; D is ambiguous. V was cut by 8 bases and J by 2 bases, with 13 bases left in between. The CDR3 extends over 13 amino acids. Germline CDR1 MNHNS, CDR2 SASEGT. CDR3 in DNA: TGTGCCAGCGAGTTGGCTTCTCCCTACGAGCAGTACTTC. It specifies CASELASPYEQYF.

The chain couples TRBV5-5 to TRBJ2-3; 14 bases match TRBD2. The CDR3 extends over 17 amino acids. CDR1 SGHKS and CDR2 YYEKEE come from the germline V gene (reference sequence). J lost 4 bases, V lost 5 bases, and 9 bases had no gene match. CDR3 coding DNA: TGTGCCAGCAGGTTATCATGGACTAGCGGGAGGTCAGATACGCAGTATTTT. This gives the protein CASRLSWTSGRSDTQYF. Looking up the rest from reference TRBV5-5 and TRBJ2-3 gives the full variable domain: DAGVTQSPTHLIKTRGQQVTLRCSPISGHKSVSWYQQVLGQGPQFIFQYYEKEERGRGNFPDRFSARQFPNYSSELNVNALLLGDSALYLCASRLSWTSGRSDTQYFGPGTRLTVL.

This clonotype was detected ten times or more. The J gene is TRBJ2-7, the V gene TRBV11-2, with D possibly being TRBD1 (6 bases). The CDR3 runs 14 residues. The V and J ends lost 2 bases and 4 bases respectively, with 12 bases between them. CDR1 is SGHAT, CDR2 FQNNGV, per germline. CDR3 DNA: TGTGCCAGCAGCTTATCAGGGGCGCTTTACGAGCAGTACTTC. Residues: CASSLSGALYEQYF.

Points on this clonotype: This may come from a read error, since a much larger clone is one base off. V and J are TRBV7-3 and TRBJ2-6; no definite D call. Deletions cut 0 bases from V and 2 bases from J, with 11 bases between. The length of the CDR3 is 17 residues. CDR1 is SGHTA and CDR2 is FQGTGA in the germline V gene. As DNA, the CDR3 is TGTGCCAGCAGCTTAACGTTTCTGGCCCCTGGGGCCAACGTCCTGACTTTC. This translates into CASSLTFLAPGANVLTF.

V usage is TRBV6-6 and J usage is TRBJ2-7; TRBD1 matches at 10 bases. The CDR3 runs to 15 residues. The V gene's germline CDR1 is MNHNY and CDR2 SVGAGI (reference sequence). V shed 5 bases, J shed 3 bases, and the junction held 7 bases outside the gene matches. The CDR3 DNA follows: TGTGCCAGCAGTCATGGGACAGGGGACCTCTACGAGCAGTACTTC. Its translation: CASSHGTGDLYEQYF.

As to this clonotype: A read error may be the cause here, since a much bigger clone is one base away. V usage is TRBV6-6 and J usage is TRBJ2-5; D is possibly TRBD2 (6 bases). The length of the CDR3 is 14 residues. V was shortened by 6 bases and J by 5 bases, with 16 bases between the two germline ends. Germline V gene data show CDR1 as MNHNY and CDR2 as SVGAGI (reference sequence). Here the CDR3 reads CASRNQRARETQYF. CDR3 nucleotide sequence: TGTGCCAGCAGAAATCAGCGGGCAAGGGAGACCCAGTACTTC.